Given below is one T cell receptor (beta chain) in context. A few counts support this clonotype. It lacks a known antigen. No much larger clonotype is one base removed from it; base qualities were not supplied. This sample is drawn from a study of massively parallel sequencing of T cell beta chains (dated by TCRdb to about 2009). Broadly, across the study: Human TCR beta CDR3 diversity in peripheral blood was profiled using 5'-RACE, Illumina short-read sequencing and a dedicated short-read assembly strategy. Beyond this particular receptor, the publication reports: Within the 32,000 or so distinct clonotypes, single-copy clonotypes accounted for 55% to 80% of clonotypes but just 18.8% of assemblies. CDR3 beta lengths ranging from 21 to 81 nucleotides were observed, with a peak at 45 nucleotides. Usage of TRBV genes spanned from about 0.0099% for TRBV17 up to about 25% for TRBV20-1, while TRBJ usage spanned from roughly 1.6% for TRBJ2-6 up to about 15% for TRBJ2-1. When the data were subsampled, the number of clonotypes climbed linearly as read number increased, indicating that sequencing depth was far from saturation. Preferential PCR amplification of some TRBV and TRBJ sequences may have skewed the reported gene usage frequencies. Since the RNA was pooled from many donors, the results capture clonotype abundance averaged across the population rather than the repertoire of any individual. A unique TRBV gene could be assigned to only around 23,000 (approximately 67%) of the clonotypes. A single sequence read was the only support for most clonotypes (about 60% of the roughly 35,000), which could in principle inflate the apparent diversity.

The run used an Illumina Genome Analyzer II. A RACE product of about 520 bp was obtained after two rounds of nested PCR with TRBC1/TRBC2-specific primers and was gel-purified. A TRBC-specific primer and a template-switching oligonucleotide were used to make first-strand cDNA, with the template-switching oligonucleotide providing a 5' anchor for RACE. Since the RACE amplicon was too long to sequence directly with short reads, the amplicon was concatemerized by ligation and then sheared by sonication. PAGE was used to isolate a size fraction of 100 to 300 bp, and that fraction then underwent shotgun sequencing on the Illumina platform. In separate runs on an Illumina GAII, sequencing yielded 18.8 million 36-nt reads and 21.7 million 50-nt single-end reads. The authors processed their data as follows. Assembly of the pooled roughly 40 million reads was performed with iSSAKE using parameters -m 15, -o 2 and -r 0.7. De novo CDR3 beta assemblies were seeded by reads aligning to the ends of Ensembl TRBV gene predictions that carried unmatched junctional bases. Clonotype abundance was estimated as the number of matching assembled contigs, not raw read depth. Among the assembled clonotypes, some 2,000 (roughly 6%) contained in-frame stop codons and were discarded, which left around 34,000 productive clonotypes. Of the 270 or so unique TCR sequences obtained by Sanger sequencing of cloned RACE products, approximately 69% were also present in the Illumina assembly. TCRdb trimmed public reads at Q25 via fastp, called clones via MiXCR and kept in-frame beta chains. For every CDR3 protein sequence, its rows merge into one entry that carries the most common genes and DNA. The V and J calls were determined by TCRdb, not by the authors. This sample comprises roughly 4,000 distinct CDR3 sequences, 35% to 45% of them detected only once. About 3% of the sample goes to the ten largest clones.

V gives up 4 bases and J gives up 3 bases, and the segment between their germline ends measures 9 bases. The CDR3 goes from the cysteine to the phenylalanine over 14 residues. Only CDR3 DNA remains: 42 bases, in frame from the first base. CDR1 LGHNA and CDR2 YNFKEQ were looked up in the germline V gene. The donor pool comprised over 300 males and over 150 females, all aged roughly 18 to 40 years. Peripheral leukocyte polyA+ RNA was isolated from roughly 150 liters of pooled peripheral blood. For starting material, the researchers used a commercial mRNA preparation made from normal human peripheral blood leukocytes pooled across roughly 550 individuals.

Sequenced: commercial RNA from peripheral blood pooled from many donors. The rearrangement joined TRBV4-2 to TRBJ1-4; the D region possibly corresponds to TRBD1 (5 bases align). The sequence was obtained from a pool of human donors in good health; the sample was commercial RNA pooled from many donors. The CDR3 corresponds to CASSRGEANEKLFF. The nucleotide sequence reads TGTGCCAGCAGCCGAGGGGAGGCTAATGAAAAACTGTTTTTT.